This T cell receptor (beta chain) was identified during a study of CD8 T cells in ankylosing spondylitis. Study-wide results and limits: What appeared characteristic of ankylosing spondylitis blood was a TCR beta motif of eight highly homologous variants.

Quantitative 5'-RACE with molecular barcodes generated TCR beta libraries. Each CDR3 protein is one row after TCRdb ran MiXCR on the 5' RACE reads. The sample comprises approximately 440,000 distinct CDR3 sequences, approximately 17% of which are singletons, and approximately 0.93% rests with the top ten. This clonotype was detected only a few times. The antigen is undetermined. The origin of this receptor is a male donor with ankylosing spondylitis. The specimen sequenced was blood, either unsorted or a sorted T cell fraction (not recorded which).

CDR3 region: CASSWTSGNYEQYF. CDR3 sequence (DNA): TGTGCCAGCAGTTGGACTAGCGGGAACTACGAGCAGTACTTC. The chain has TRBV28 and TRBJ2-7, with 12 bases that match TRBD2. Germline V gene data show CDR1 as MDHEN and CDR2 as SYDVKM. This CDR3 is built from 14 residues. Trimming took 4 bases from V and 3 from J; bases not matched to a gene: 1.